The clone carrying this T cell receptor (beta chain) was recorded a few times. The antigen remains unidentified. Investigators isolated RNA and reverse transcribed it into cDNA to act as the sequencing template. TCRdb's table, derived via immunoSEQ multiplex PCR, lists solely in-frame clones and lacks some. The top ten clones hold about 4.9% of a sample with 150,000 to 200,000 clones, 55% of them seen once. This entry belongs to a study of CD8+ T cells in alopecia areata. Trimming removed 4 bases from V and 3 bases from J, with 9 bases in between. CDR1 is SQVTM, CDR2 ANQGSEA, per germline. The CDR3 covers 12 residues. Overall study results and limits: Especially in alopecia totalis/universalis, lesional scalp showed greater clonality than normal scalp did.

This chain uses TRBV29-1 with TRBJ2-5; D not resolved. This clonotype originated in a human donor in good health. The source material was CD4+ T cells sorted from blood. CDR3 residues: CSVARIEETQYF. In DNA, the CDR3 is TGCAGCGTTGCCCGGATTGAAGAGACCCAGTACTTC.